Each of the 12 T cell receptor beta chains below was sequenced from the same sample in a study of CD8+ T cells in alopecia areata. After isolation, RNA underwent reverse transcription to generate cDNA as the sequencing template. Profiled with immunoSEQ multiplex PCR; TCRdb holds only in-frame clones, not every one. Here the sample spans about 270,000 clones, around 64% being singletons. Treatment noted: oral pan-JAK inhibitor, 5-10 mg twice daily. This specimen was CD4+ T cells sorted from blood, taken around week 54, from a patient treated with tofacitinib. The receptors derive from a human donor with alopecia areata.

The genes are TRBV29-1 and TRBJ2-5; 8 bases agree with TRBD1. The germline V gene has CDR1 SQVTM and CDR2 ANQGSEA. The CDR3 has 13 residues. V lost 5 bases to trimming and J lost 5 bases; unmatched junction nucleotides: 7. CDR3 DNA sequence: TGCAGCGTTCCCCGACAGGGGCAGGAGACCCAGTACTTC. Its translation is CSVPRQGQETQYF.

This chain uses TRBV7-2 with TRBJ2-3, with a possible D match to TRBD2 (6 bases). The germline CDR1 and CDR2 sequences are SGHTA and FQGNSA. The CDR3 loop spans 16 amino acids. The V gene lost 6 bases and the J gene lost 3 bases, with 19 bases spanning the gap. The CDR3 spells CASREGLGVRTDTQYF. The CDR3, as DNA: TGTGCCAGCAGGGAGGGTTTAGGGGTCCGGACAGATACGCAGTATTTT.

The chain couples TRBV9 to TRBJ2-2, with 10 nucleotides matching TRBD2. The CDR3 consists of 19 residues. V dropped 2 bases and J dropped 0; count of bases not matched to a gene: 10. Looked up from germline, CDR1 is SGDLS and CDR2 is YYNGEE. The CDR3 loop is CASSVLAGGQISNTGELFF. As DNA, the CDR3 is TGTGCCAGCAGCGTCTTAGCGGGGGGCCAAATCTCGAACACCGGGGAGCTGTTTTTT.

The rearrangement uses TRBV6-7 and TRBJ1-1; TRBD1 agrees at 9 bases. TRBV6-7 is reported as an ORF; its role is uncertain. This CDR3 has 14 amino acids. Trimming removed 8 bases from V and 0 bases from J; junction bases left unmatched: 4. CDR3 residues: CASPTGGMNTEAFF. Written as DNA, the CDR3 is TGTGCCAGCCCAACAGGGGGCATGAACACTGAAGCTTTCTTT.

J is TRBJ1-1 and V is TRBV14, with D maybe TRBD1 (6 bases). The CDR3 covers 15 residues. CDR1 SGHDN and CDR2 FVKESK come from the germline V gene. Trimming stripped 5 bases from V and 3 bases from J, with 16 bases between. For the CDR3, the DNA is TGTGCCAGCAGCGAGGGTGGGACACTCTACACTGAAGCTTTCTTT. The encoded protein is CASSEGGTLYTEAFF.

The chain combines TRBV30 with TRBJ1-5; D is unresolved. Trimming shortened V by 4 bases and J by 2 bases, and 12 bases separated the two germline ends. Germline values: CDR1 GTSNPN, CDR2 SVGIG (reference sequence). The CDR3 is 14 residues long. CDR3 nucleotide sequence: TGTGCCTGGAATTACGGCGGGCGCAATCAGCCCCAGCATTTT. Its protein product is CAWNYGGRNQPQHF.

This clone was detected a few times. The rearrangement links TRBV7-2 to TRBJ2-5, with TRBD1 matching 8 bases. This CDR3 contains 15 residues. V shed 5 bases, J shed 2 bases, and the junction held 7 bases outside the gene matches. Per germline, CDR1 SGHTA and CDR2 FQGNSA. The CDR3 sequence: CASSLRTGTQETQYF. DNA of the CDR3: TGTGCCAGCAGCCTGCGGACAGGGACACAAGAGACCCAGTACTTC.

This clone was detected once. This CDR3 reads CSVGSGTTKAFF. The CDR3 coding sequence is TGCAGCGTTGGCTCCGGGACAACCAAAGCTTTCTTT. This chain connects TRBV29-1 to TRBJ1-1, with a tentative D call TRBD1 (6 bases). V was trimmed by 4 bases and J by 9 bases, leaving 15 bases between them. CDR3 length equals 12 residues. Germline V gene sequence: CDR1 SQVTM, CDR2 ANQGSEA.

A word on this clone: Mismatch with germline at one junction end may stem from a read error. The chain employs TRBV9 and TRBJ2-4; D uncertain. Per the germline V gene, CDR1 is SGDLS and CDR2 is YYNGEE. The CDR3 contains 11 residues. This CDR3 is CASSVARTDPF. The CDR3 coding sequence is TGTGCCAGCAGCGTAGCTAGGACGGATCCCTTC.

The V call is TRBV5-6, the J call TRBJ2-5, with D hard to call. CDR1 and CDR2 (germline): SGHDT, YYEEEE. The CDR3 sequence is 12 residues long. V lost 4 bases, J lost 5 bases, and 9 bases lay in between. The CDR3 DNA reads TGTGCCAGCAGCCCGATGCGGGAGACCCAGTACTTC. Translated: CASSPMRETQYF.

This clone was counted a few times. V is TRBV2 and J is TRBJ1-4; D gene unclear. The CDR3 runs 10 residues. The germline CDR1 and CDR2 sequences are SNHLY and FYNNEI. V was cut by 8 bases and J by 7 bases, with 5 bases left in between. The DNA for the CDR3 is TGTGCCAGCTCGGGTGAAAAACTGTTTTTT. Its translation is CASSGEKLFF. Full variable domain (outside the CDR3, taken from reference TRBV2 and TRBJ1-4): EPEVTQTPSHQVTQMGQEVILRCVPISNHLYFYWYRQILGQKVEFLVSFYNNEISEKSEIFDDQFSVERPDGSNFTLKIRSTKLEDSAMYFCASSGEKLFFGSGTQLSVL.

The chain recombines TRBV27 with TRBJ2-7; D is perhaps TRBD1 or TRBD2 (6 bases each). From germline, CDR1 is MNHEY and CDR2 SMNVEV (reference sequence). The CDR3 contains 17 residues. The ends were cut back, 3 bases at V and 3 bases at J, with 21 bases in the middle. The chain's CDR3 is CASSFGGHPHPIYEQYF. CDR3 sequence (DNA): TGTGCCAGCAGTTTTGGGGGGCATCCTCATCCGATCTACGAGCAGTACTTC.